This T cell receptor beta chain is from a study of cytomegalovirus exposure and HLA in healthy donors. Study in general: Most genotyped donors, 65% to 90% of more than 300, had Caucasian-associated genetic ancestry.

The germline V and J ends were trimmed by 0 bases and 5 bases, with 8 bases remaining between them. Looked up from germline, CDR1 is SGDLS and CDR2 is YYNGEE. The CDR3 runs to 13 residues. Broader study findings: Clonal expansion was found to be greater in HLA-associated TCR beta chains than in equally common others in a later analysis. Exclusion applied to some V segments, including TRBV6-2 and TRBV6-3, as they were indistinguishable.

Notes on this clone: Its antigen is not known. The identical CDR3 is also encoded by other nucleotide sequences in the sample.

The PCR made use of 60 Vbeta and 13 Jbeta primers. The table came from immunoSEQ multiplex PCR; TCRdb's copy has only in-frame clones and leaves some out. Here the sample spans roughly 150,000 clones, 82% being singletons. This clonotype was obtained from a woman aged 50 to 60 in good health and CMV-seropositive. J is TRBJ1-1 and V is TRBV9; possibly TRBD1 for D (6 bases). Sequenced input: PBMCs. CDR3 nucleotides: TGTGCCAGCAGCGTAGGTCAGGGGACTGAAGCTTTCTTT. Amino acid sequence: CASSVGQGTEAFF.